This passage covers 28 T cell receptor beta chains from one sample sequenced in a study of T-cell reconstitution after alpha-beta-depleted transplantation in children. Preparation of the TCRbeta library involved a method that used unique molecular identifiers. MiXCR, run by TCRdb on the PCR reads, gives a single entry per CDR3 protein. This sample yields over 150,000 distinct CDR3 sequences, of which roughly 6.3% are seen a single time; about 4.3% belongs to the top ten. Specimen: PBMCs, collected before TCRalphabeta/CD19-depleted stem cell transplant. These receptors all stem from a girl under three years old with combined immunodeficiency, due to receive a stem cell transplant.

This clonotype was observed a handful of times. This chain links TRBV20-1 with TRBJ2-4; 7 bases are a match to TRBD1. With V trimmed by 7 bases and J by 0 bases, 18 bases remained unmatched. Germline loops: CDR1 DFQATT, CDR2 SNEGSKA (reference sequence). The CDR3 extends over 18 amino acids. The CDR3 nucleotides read TGCAGTGTCGCCTCGGGACAGCCCGGGGATCTAGCCAAAAACATTCAGTACTTC. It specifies CSVASGQPGDLAKNIQYF.

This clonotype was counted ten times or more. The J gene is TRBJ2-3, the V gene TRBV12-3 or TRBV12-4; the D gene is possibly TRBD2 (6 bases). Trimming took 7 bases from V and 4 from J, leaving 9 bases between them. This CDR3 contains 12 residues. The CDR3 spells CASMASADTQYF. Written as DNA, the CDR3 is TGTGCCAGCATGGCTAGCGCAGATACGCAGTATTTT.

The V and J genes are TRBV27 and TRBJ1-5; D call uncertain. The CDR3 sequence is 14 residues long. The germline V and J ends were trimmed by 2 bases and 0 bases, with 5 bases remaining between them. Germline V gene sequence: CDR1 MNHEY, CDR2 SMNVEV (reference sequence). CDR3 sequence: CASSLLSSNQPQHF. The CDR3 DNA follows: TGTGCCAGCAGTTTACTCAGTAGCAATCAGCCCCAGCATTTT.

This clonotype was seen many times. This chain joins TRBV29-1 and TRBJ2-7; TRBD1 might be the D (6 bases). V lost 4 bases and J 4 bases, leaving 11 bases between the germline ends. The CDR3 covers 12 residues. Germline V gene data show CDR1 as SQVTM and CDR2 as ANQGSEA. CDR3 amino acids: CSVVEGGYEQYF. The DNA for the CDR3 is TGCAGCGTTGTAGAAGGGGGATACGAGCAGTACTTC.

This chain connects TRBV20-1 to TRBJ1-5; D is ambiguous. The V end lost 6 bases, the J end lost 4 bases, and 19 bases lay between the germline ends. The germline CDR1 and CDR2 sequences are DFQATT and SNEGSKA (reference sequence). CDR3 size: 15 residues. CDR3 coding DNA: TGCAGTGCCCGGACGGGCCCCGTGGGGAATCAGCCCCAGCATTTT. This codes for CSARTGPVGNQPQHF.

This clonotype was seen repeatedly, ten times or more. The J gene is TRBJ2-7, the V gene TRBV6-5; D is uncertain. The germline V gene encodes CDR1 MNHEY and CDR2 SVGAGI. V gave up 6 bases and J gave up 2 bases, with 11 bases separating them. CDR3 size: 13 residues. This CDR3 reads CASSTLETYEQYF. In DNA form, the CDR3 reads TGTGCCAGCAGCACACTGGAAACCTACGAGCAGTACTTC.

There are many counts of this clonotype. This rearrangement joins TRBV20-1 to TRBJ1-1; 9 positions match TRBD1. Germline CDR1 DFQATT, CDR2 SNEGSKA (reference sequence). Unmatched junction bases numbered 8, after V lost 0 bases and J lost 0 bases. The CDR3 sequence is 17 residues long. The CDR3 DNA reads TGCAGTGCTAGAGAGAGGCTCAGACAGGGGGTGAACACTGAAGCTTTCTTT. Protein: CSARERLRQGVNTEAFF.

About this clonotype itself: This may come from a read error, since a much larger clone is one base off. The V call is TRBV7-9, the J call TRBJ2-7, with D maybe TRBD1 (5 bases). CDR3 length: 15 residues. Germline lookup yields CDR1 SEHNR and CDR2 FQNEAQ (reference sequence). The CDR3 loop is CAGSFIQGVRYEQYF. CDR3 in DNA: TGTGCCGGCAGCTTCATCCAAGGGGTGAGGTACGAGCAGTACTTC.

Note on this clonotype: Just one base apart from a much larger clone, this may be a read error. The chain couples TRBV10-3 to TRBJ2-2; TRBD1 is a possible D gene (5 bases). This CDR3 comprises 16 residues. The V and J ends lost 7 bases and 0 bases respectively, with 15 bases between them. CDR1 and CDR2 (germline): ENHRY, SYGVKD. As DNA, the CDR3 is TGTGCCATCAATGGATCCGACAGTTCGAACACCGGGGAGCTGTTTTTT. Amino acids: CAINGSDSSNTGELFF.

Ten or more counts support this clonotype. The DNA for the CDR3 is TGTGCCAGCAGCTTAAACAGACAGGTCTCTAACTATGGCTACACCTTC. Translated, it gives CASSLNRQVSNYGYTF. The chain joins TRBV5-5 to TRBJ1-2; D possibly corresponds to TRBD1 (6 bases). There are 16 residues in the CDR3. V lost 2 bases, J lost 0 bases, and 14 bases lay in between. Germline CDR1 reads SGHKS; CDR2 reads YYEKEE (reference sequence).

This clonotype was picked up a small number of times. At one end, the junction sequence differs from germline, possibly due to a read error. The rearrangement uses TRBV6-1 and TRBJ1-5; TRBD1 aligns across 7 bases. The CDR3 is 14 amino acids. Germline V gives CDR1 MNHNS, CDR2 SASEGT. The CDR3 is CASREAGGDQPQHF. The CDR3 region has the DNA TGTGCCAGCAGGGAAGCAGGGGGTGATCAGCCCCAGCATTTT.

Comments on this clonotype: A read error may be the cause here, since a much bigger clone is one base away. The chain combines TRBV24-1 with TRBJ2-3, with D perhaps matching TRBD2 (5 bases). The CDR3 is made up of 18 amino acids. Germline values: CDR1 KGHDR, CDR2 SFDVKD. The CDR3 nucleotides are TGTGCCGCCAGTGATCTGAAACTAGGAAGTGCCCCCACAGATACGCAGTATTTT. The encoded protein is CAASDLKLGSAPTDTQYF.

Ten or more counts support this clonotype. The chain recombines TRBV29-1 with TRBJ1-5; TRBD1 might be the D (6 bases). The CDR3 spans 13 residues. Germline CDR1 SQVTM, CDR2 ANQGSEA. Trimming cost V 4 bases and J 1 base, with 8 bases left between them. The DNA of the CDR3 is TGCAGCGTTGCAGGGGAGAGCAATCAGCCCCAGCATTTT. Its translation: CSVAGESNQPQHF.

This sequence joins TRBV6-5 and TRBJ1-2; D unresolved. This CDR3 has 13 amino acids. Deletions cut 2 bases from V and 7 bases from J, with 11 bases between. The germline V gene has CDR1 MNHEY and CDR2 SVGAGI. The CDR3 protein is CASSYVGSFGYTF. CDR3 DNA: TGTGCCAGCAGTTACGTGGGTTCGTTTGGCTACACCTTC.

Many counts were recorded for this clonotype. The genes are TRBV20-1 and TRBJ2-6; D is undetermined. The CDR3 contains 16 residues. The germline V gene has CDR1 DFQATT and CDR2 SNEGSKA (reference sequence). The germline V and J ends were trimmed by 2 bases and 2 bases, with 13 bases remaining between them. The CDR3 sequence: CSARTPRRTGANVLTF. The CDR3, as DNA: TGCAGTGCTAGAACCCCCAGACGAACTGGGGCCAACGTCCTGACTTTC.

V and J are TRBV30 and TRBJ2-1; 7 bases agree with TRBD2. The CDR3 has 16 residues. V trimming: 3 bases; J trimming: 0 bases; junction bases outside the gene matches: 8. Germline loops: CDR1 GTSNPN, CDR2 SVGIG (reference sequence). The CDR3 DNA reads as TGTGCCTGGAGGAGAAGGCTAGCGGTCTCCTACAATGAGCAGTTCTTC. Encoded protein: CAWRRRLAVSYNEQFF. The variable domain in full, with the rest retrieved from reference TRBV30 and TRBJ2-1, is SQTIHQWPATLVQPVGSPLSLECTVEGTSNPNLYWYRQAAGRGLQLLFYSVGIGQISSEVPQNLSASRPQDRQFILSSKKLLLSDSGFYLCAWRRRLAVSYNEQFFGPGTRLTVL.

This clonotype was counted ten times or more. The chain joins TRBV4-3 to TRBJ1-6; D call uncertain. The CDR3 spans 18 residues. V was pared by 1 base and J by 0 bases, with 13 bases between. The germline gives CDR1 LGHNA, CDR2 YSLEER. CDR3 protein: CASSQGRGLSSYNSPLHF. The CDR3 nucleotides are TGCGCCAGCAGCCAAGGGCGCGGCCTAAGCTCCTATAATTCACCCCTCCACTTT.

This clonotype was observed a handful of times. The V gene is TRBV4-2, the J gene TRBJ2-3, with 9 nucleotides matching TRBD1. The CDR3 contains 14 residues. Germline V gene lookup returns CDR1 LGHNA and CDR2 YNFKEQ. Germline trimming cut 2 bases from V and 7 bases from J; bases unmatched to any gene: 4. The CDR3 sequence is CASSQIDRGYTQYF. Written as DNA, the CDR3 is TGTGCCAGCAGCCAAATAGACAGGGGGTATACGCAGTATTTT.

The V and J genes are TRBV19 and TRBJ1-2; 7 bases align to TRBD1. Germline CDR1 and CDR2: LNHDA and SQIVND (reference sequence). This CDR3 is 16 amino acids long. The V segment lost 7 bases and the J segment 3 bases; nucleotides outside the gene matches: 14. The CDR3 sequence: CASTRGRGQNDYGYTF. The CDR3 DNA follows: TGTGCCAGTACAAGGGGTCGGGGACAGAACGACTATGGCTACACCTTC.

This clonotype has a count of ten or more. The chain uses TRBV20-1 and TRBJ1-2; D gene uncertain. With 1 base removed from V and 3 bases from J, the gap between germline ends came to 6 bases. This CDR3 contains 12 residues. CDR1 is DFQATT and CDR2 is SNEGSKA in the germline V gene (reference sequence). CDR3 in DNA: TGCAGTGCTAGAGCAGGATACTATGGCTACACCTTC. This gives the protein CSARAGYYGYTF.

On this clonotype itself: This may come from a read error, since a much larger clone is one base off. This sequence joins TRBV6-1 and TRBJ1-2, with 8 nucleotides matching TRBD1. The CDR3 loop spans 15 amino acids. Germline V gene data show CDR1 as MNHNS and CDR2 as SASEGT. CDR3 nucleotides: TGTGCCAGCAGTGATACAGGGGGGCTCTCCTATGTCTACACCTTC. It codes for CASSDTGGLSYVYTF.

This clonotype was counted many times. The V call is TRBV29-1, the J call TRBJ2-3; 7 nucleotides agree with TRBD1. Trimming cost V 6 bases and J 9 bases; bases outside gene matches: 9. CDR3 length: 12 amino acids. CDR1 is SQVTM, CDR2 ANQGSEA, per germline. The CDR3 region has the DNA TGCAGCGTGGGGACAGTCCAGGGGACGCAGTATTTT. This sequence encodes CSVGTVQGTQYF.

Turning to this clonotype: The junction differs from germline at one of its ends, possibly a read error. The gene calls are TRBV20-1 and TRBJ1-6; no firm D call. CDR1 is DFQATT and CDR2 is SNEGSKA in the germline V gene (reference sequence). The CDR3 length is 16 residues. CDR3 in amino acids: CCARDLRDDYNSPLHF. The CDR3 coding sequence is TGCTGTGCTAGAGATCTGAGAGACGATTATAATTCACCCCTCCACTTT.

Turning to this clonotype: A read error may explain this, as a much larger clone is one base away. This chain's CDR3 is CASTEAYHLAGLNYGYTF. DNA for the CDR3: TGTGCCAGCACTGAAGCCTACCATTTAGCGGGATTGAACTATGGCTACACCTTC. The V and J genes are TRBV6-1 and TRBJ1-2; D gene unclear. The germline CDR1 and CDR2 sequences are MNHNS and SASEGT. There are 18 residues in the CDR3.

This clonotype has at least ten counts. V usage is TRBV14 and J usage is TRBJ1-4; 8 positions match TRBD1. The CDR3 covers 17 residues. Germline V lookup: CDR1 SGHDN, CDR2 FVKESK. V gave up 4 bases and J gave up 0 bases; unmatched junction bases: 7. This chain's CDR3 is CASSPWTGNPTNEKLFF. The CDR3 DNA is TGTGCCAGCAGCCCTTGGACAGGGAATCCAACTAATGAAAAACTGTTTTTT.

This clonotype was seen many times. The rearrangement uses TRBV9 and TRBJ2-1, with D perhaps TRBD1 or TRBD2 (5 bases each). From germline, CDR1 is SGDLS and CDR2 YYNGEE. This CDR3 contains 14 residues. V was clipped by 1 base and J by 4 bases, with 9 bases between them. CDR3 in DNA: TGTGCCAGCAGCGTAAGAGGGGAGTACAATGAGCAGTTCTTC. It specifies CASSVRGEYNEQFF.

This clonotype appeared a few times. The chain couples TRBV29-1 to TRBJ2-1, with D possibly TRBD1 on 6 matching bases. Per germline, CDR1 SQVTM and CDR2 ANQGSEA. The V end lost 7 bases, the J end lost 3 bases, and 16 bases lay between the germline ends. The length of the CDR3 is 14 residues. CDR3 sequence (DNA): TGCAGCGGAGCCGGGACATACCTCTACAATGAGCAGTTCTTC. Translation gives CSGAGTYLYNEQFF.

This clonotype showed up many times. The CDR3 region has the DNA TGTGCCAGCAGCCATGCTCGGACTAGGGTCGAGTATTTT. Translation: CASSHARTRVEYF. V and J are TRBV4-2 and TRBJ2-3, with 7 bases aligning to TRBD2. Unmatched junction bases numbered 10, after V lost 3 bases and J lost 13 bases. CDR3 size: 13 residues. CDR1 is LGHNA, CDR2 YNFKEQ, per germline.